Below are 29 T cell receptor beta chains sequenced from a single sample in a study of human T cells and chemical hapten exposure. The time point denotes: patch test 3, about 24 weeks after DPC sensitization. Documented treatment: therapeutic diphenylcyclopropenone sensitization with weekly scalp DPC. MiXCR, run by TCRdb on the RACE reads, gives a single entry per CDR3 protein. The data contain 50,000 or so distinct CDR3 sequences, 9.9% of them seen just once; the ten biggest clones take up roughly 15%. Sequenced here: whole blood, sampled in connection with sensitization to the hapten diphenylcyclopropenone (DPC). These receptors were taken from a woman in her forties with alopecia areata. Some clones in this sample may be carry-over from other donors' samples.

The sample holds a few counts of this clonotype. This chain uses TRBV18 with TRBJ2-2, with a weak D call TRBD1 (5 bases). Germline values: CDR1 KGHSH, CDR2 LQKENI. V was trimmed by 3 bases and J by 5 bases, leaving 16 bases between them. The CDR3 totals 16 residues. The CDR3 region is CASSPMGLRLTGELFF. CDR3 nucleotides: TGTGCCAGCTCACCGATGGGGCTACGGTTGACCGGGGAGCTGTTTTTT.

This clonotype was seen many times. The V gene is TRBV6-5, the J gene TRBJ2-5; D is ambiguous. The CDR3 extends over 14 amino acids. V lost 2 bases, J lost 6 bases, and 13 bases lay in between. CDR1 and CDR2 from the germline V gene are MNHEY and SVGAGI. CDR3: CASSYDSPQKTQYF. The CDR3, as DNA: TGTGCCAGCAGTTACGACTCGCCCCAGAAGACCCAGTACTTC.

V gene TRBV28 combines with J gene TRBJ2-2; D is ambiguous. This CDR3 is built from 14 residues. V lost 1 base and J lost 4, with 7 bases in between. From germline, CDR1 is MDHEN and CDR2 SYDVKM. The CDR3 sequence: CASSLSGSTGELFF. The CDR3 bases are TGTGCCAGCAGTTTATCGGGCAGCACCGGGGAGCTGTTTTTT.

The chain employs TRBV7-2 and TRBJ2-2, with TRBD1 identical over 8 bases. The J segment lost 6 bases and the V segment lost 5 bases, leaving 11 bases of the junction unmatched. Germline-derived CDR1 and CDR2 are SGHTA and FQGNSA. This CDR3 is built from 16 residues. The CDR3 nucleotides are TGTGCCAGCAGCGAGGACAGGGCGGTTTTCGCCGGGGAGCTGTTTTTT. Encoded protein: CASSEDRAVFAGELFF.

The table lists this clonotype with a count of one. This chain uses TRBV14 with TRBJ2-2; D call uncertain. V lost 3 bases, J lost 2 bases, and 7 bases lay in between. Germline V CDR1 and CDR2: SGHDN, FVKESK. The CDR3 has 14 residues. The DNA for the CDR3 is TGTGCCAGCAGCCAGGCGATAAACACCGGGGAGCTGTTTTTT. Translated, it gives CASSQAINTGELFF.

This clonotype was seen more than once but under ten times. This sequence joins TRBV30 and TRBJ2-6; D uncertain. Per germline, CDR1 GTSNPN and CDR2 SVGIG (reference sequence). The CDR3 runs to 16 residues. The germline V and J ends were trimmed by 5 bases and 0 bases, with 14 bases remaining between them. CDR3 in DNA: TGTGCCTGGGCCACAGCTATCTACTCTGGGGCCAACGTCCTGACTTTC. This codes for CAWATAIYSGANVLTF.

Many counts were recorded for this clonotype. The chain joins TRBV18 to TRBJ2-4; no reliable D call. Per germline, CDR1 KGHSH and CDR2 LQKENI. Trimming removed 2 bases from V and 8 bases from J, with 13 bases in between. The CDR3 is 14 amino acids. The CDR3 bases are TGTGCCAGCTCACCAGTGACGGGCTCGGACATTCAGTACTTC. Protein: CASSPVTGSDIQYF.

In this sample, this clonotype turned up a few times. The rearrangement links TRBV4-1 to TRBJ2-7; no clear D gene. The V and J ends lost 1 base and 5 bases respectively, with 3 bases between them. This CDR3 is 11 amino acids long. CDR1 is MGHRA, CDR2 YSYEKL, per germline. CDR3 sequence: CASSQGHEQYF. CDR3 DNA sequence: TGCGCCAGCAGCCAAGGGCACGAGCAGTACTTC.

This clonotype has more than one count but fewer than ten. This sequence joins TRBV9 and TRBJ2-6, with no clear D. The CDR3 contains 14 residues. V was cut by 1 base and J by 0 bases, with 2 bases left in between. Germline V gene sequence: CDR1 SGDLS, CDR2 YYNGEE. This CDR3 is CASSVTSGANVLTF. The CDR3 region has the DNA TGTGCCAGCAGCGTAACCTCTGGGGCCAACGTCCTGACTTTC.

The gene calls are TRBV18 and TRBJ2-7; 9 nucleotides line up with TRBD1. The CDR3 covers 14 residues. V dropped 5 bases and J dropped 3; count of bases not matched to a gene: 5. CDR1 is KGHSH, CDR2 LQKENI, per germline. CDR3 protein: CASSATGGNYEQYF. As DNA, the CDR3 is TGTGCCAGCTCAGCCACAGGGGGCAACTACGAGCAGTACTTC.

The J gene is TRBJ2-1, the V gene TRBV29-1; no firm D call. The germline V gene encodes CDR1 SQVTM and CDR2 ANQGSEA. This CDR3 contains 12 residues. V lost 7 bases to trimming and J lost 5 bases, with 12 bases between them. The CDR3 nucleotides read TGCAGCGCTCAAGACGGTAACAATGAGCAGTTCTTC. It is translated as CSAQDGNNEQFF.

This clonotype has at least ten counts. The chain combines TRBV12-3 or TRBV12-4 with TRBJ2-2; no reliable D call. Trimming removed 2 bases from V and 2 bases from J, with 9 bases in between. The CDR3 loop spans 15 amino acids. The CDR3 bases are TGTGCCAGCAGTTTACGGCCAAGCAACACCGGGGAGCTGTTTTTT. This sequence encodes CASSLRPSNTGELFF.

This clonotype was found many times. J is TRBJ1-2 and V is TRBV5-8; D gene uncertain. V lost 2 bases and J lost 5, with 10 bases in between. Germline CDR1 is SGHTS and CDR2 is YDEGEE. The CDR3 covers 13 residues. The CDR3 DNA is TGTGCCAGCAGCTTTTACGGAAGTTATGGCTACACCTTC. Amino acids: CASSFYGSYGYTF.

This clonotype showed up many times. The CDR3 here is CASSYDRGLRQPQHF. The DNA for the CDR3 is TGTGCCAGCAGTTACGACAGGGGGCTGCGGCAGCCCCAGCATTTT. V usage is TRBV6-2 or TRBV6-3 and J usage is TRBJ1-5, with TRBD1 identical over 10 bases. The CDR3 runs 15 residues. V was clipped by 2 bases and J by 7 bases; unmatched bases: 5. CDR1 and CDR2 from the germline V gene are MNHEY and SVGEGT.

This clonotype has more than one count but fewer than ten. This sequence joins TRBV20-1 and TRBJ1-1, with D perhaps matching TRBD1 (6 bases). The CDR3 covers 13 residues. The V gene's germline CDR1 is DFQATT and CDR2 SNEGSKA (reference sequence). V shed 6 bases and J shed 3 bases, with 14 bases lying between them. In DNA, the CDR3 is TGCAGTGCCCGGGGCGGGGGCCACACTGAAGCTTTCTTT. Translating it yields CSARGGGHTEAFF.

CDR3 region: CASSRDSHSTDTQYF. Here the CDR3 DNA reads TGTGCCAGCAGCCGGGACAGCCATAGCACAGATACGCAGTATTTT. This sequence joins TRBV7-2 and TRBJ2-3; TRBD1 agrees at 7 bases. The CDR3 runs to 15 residues. With V trimmed by 5 bases and J by 0 bases, 5 bases remained unmatched. In germline, CDR1 is SGHTA, CDR2 FQGNSA.

This clonotype was picked up many times. The chain carries TRBV15 and TRBJ2-1; a possible D gene is TRBD1 (6 bases). Germline CDR1 is LNHNV and CDR2 is YYDKDF (reference sequence). Trimming cost V 0 bases and J 14 bases, with 11 bases left between them. This CDR3 region has 12 residues. CDR3 amino acids: CATSRDTGSEFF. CDR3 coding DNA: TGTGCCACCAGCAGAGATACAGGGTCGGAGTTCTTC.

Ten or more counts support this clonotype. The V and J genes are TRBV2 and TRBJ2-7; 9 positions match TRBD1. J lost 0 bases, V lost 4 bases, and 4 bases had no gene match. In germline, CDR1 is SNHLY, CDR2 FYNNEI. The CDR3 sequence is 15 residues long. The CDR3 is CASSGGTGLSYEQYF. The CDR3 DNA is TGTGCCAGCAGTGGCGGGACAGGGCTCTCCTACGAGCAGTACTTC.

This clonotype appeared many times. The rearrangement uses TRBV20-1 and TRBJ1-4; D might be TRBD1 (6 bases). The germline V gene has CDR1 DFQATT and CDR2 SNEGSKA (reference sequence). The CDR3 spans 13 residues. The V and J ends lost 4 bases and 5 bases respectively, with 11 bases between them. CDR3 bases: TGCAGTGCTACGTGGACAGTAAATGAAAAACTGTTTTTT. It is translated as CSATWTVNEKLFF.

In its sample, this clonotype was seen many times. CDR3 nucleotide sequence: TGCGCCAGCAGCTCAACGACAGGGTACGAGCAGTACTTC. Translating gives CASSSTTGYEQYF. The V gene is TRBV5-1, the J gene TRBJ2-7; 7 bases are shared with TRBD1. Looked up from germline, CDR1 is SGHRS and CDR2 is YFSETQ. This CDR3 has 13 residues. With 3 bases clipped from V and 4 bases from J, the junction kept 4 bases outside the gene matches.

The table lists this clonotype with many counts. The chain couples TRBV20-1 to TRBJ2-7; D may match TRBD1 or TRBD2 (5 bases each). The CDR3 totals 13 residues. Trimming took off 5 bases at V and 2 bases at J, with 13 bases between the two ends. CDR1 and CDR2 (germline): DFQATT, SNEGSKA (reference sequence). The CDR3 nucleotides are TGCAGTGCTTCCTGGGACGGAGCCTACGAGCAGTACTTC. Its translation is CSASWDGAYEQYF.

This clonotype has just a few counts. This chain connects TRBV27 to TRBJ2-7, with D perhaps matching TRBD2 (5 bases). Trimming left V 5 bases short and J 0 bases short, with 8 bases between. The CDR3 loop spans 13 amino acids. CDR1 and CDR2 from the germline V gene are MNHEY and SMNVEV (reference sequence). The CDR3 nucleotides read TGTGCCAGCAGTCAAGGGAGCTCCTACGAGCAGTACTTC. This encodes CASSQGSSYEQYF.

This clonotype occurred many times. V gene TRBV4-2 combines with J gene TRBJ1-1; D uncertain. The CDR3 is made up of 14 amino acids. The germline V and J ends were trimmed by 1 base and 8 bases, with 14 bases remaining between them. CDR1 and CDR2 from the germline V gene are LGHNA and YNFKEQ. The CDR3 loop is CASSQVSDTREAFF. CDR3 nucleotides: TGTGCCAGCAGCCAAGTCAGTGACACCCGGGAAGCTTTCTTT.

This clonotype was seen a few times. This chain links TRBV3-1 with TRBJ2-3; D may be TRBD1 (5 bases). Per germline, CDR1 LGHDT and CDR2 YNNKEL (reference sequence). There are 16 residues in the CDR3. V was cut by 4 bases and J by 0 bases, with 14 bases left in between. CDR3 nucleotide sequence: TGTGCCAGCAGCCCCAAAAAGGGGCTTAGCACAGATACGCAGTATTTT. It encodes CASSPKKGLSTDTQYF.

As regards this clonotype: This may come from a read error, since a much larger clone is one base off. V gene TRBV7-3 combines with J gene TRBJ2-1; 9 bases are a match to TRBD1. CDR3 length: 16 amino acids. Trimming removed 1 base from V and 4 bases from J; junction bases left unmatched: 5. Germline V gene sequence: CDR1 SGHTA, CDR2 FQGTGA. The CDR3 protein is CASSLMRTGVYNEQFF. CDR3 coding DNA: TGTGCCAGCAGCTTAATGCGGACAGGGGTTTACAATGAGCAGTTCTTC. The full variable domain, its missing parts supplied by reference TRBV7-3 and TRBJ2-1, is GAGVSQTPSNKVTEKGKYVELRCDPISGHTALYWYRQSLGQGPEFLIYFQGTGAADDSGLPNDRFFAVRPEGSVSTLKIQRTERGDSAVYLCASSLMRTGVYNEQFFGPGTRLTVL.

This clonotype was found a few times. The chain joins TRBV5-1 to TRBJ2-7; TRBD1 aligns across 9 bases. The CDR3 extends over 13 amino acids. The germline CDR1 and CDR2 sequences are SGHRS and YFSETQ. Trimming removed 4 bases from V and 3 bases from J; junction bases left unmatched: 2. This chain's CDR3 is CASSRDRVYEQYF. DNA for the CDR3: TGCGCCAGCAGCCGGGACAGGGTCTACGAGCAGTACTTC.

This chain joins TRBV7-9 and TRBJ1-2; no firm D call. CDR3 size: 14 residues. The V gene's germline CDR1 is SEHNR and CDR2 FQNEAQ (reference sequence). The ends were cut back, 5 bases at V and 1 base at J, with 11 bases in the middle. DNA for the CDR3: TGTGCCAGCAGCCGAACCTATCATAACTATGGCTACACCTTC. It specifies CASSRTYHNYGYTF.

This clonotype was picked up many times. The gene calls are TRBV6-1 and TRBJ1-5; D perhaps matches TRBD1 (5 bases). Per the germline V gene, CDR1 is MNHNS and CDR2 is SASEGT. This CDR3 contains 16 residues. Trimming pared 1 base from V and 3 bases from J, leaving 13 bases between. For the CDR3, the DNA is TGTGCCAGCAGTGAAGGGGTAGGGGATGACAATCAGCCCCAGCATTTT. Amino acid sequence: CASSEGVGDDNQPQHF.

This clonotype has at least ten counts. The chain employs TRBV18 and TRBJ2-7; TRBD1 or TRBD2 may be the D gene (5 bases each). Trimming stripped 1 base from V and 2 bases from J, with 15 bases between. Germline V gene sequence: CDR1 KGHSH, CDR2 LQKENI. The CDR3 covers 16 residues. The CDR3 DNA sequence: TGTGCCAGCTCACCACGGGAGTCGGGACGAACCTACGAGCAGTACTTC. As protein: CASSPRESGRTYEQYF.